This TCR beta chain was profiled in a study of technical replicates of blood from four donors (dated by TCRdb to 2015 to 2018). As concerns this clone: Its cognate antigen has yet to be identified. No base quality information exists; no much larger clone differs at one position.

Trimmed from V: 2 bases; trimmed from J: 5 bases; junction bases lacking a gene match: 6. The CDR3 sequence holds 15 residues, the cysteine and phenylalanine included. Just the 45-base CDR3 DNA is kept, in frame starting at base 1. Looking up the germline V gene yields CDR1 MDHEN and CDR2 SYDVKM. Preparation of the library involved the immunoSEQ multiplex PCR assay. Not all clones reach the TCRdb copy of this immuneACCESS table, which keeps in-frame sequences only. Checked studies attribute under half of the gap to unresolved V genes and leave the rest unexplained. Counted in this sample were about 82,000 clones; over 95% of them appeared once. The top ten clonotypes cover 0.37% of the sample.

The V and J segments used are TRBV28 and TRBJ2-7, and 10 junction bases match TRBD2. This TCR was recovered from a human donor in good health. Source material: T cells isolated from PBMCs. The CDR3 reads CASSLRSSGSHEQYF. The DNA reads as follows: TGTGCCAGCAGTTTAAGGTCTAGCGGGAGCCACGAGCAGTACTTC.